This paragraph reports one TCR beta chain. Its antigen is as yet unknown. The germline gives CDR1 SGHTA, CDR2 FQGNSA. This CDR3 contains 12 residues. Trimming took off 5 bases at V and 8 bases at J, with 10 bases between the two ends. This specimen comes from a study of cytomegalovirus exposure and HLA in healthy donors. The study, taken as a whole, reports: The study labeled 150 to 200 TCR beta chains cytomegalovirus-associated.

The study drew the donors from its approximately 110-subject validation cohort, separate from the approximately 690-subject first cohort. Libraries were prepared by immunoSEQ multiplex PCR; TCRdb keeps only in-frame clonotypes and omits some of them. The data show 110,000 or so clones, with 85% to 90% seen just once and more than 2% held by the top ten. The specimen sequenced was PBMCs. This TCR came from a woman in her late teens or twenties in good health and CMV-seronegative. The chain carries TRBV7-2 and TRBJ1-3; D gene uncertain. Here the CDR3 DNA reads TGTGCCAGCAGCGACTCGAGACACACCATATATTTT. As protein: CASSDSRHTIYF.